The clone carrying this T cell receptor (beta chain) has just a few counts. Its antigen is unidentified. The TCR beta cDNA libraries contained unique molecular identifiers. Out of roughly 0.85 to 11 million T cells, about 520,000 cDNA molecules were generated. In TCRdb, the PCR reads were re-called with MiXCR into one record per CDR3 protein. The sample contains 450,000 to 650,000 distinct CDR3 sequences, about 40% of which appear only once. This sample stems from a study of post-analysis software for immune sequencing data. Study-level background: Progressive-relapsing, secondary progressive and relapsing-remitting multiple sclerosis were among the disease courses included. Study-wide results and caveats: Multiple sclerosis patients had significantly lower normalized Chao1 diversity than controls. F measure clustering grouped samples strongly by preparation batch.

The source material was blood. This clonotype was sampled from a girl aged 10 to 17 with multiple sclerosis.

CDR3 residues: CASSLGQTQETQYF. The CDR3 DNA reads as TGTGCCAGCAGTTTAGGTCAGACGCAAGAGACCCAGTACTTC. This chain connects TRBV12-3 or TRBV12-4 to TRBJ2-5; no definite D call. The CDR3 is 14 residues long. V lost 1 base to trimming and J lost 2 bases, with 8 bases between them.